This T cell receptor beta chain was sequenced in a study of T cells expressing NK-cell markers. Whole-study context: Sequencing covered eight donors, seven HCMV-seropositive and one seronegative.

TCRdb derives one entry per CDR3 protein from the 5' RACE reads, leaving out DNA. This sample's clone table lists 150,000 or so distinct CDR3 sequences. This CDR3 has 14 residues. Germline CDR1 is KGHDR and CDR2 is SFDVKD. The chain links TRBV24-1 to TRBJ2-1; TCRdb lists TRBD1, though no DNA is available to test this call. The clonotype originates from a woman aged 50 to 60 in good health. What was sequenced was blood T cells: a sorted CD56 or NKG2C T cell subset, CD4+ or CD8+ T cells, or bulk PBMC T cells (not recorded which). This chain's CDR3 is CATSDFNRVNEQFF.